This TCR beta chain is drawn from a study of cytomegalovirus exposure and HLA in healthy donors. This CDR3 has 15 residues. Trimming removed 5 bases at V and 0 bases at J, with 13 bases between. In germline, CDR1 is SGHKS, CDR2 YYEKEE (reference sequence). The study ran its PCR with 60 Vbeta and 13 Jbeta primers. Here immunoSEQ multiplex PCR was the method, and the copy in TCRdb shows in-frame clones only, minus some. The sample lists roughly 150,000 clones, approximately 79% seen once, with about 0.66% in the top ten. V and J are TRBV5-5 and TRBJ2-3; no clear D. The receptor was derived from a male donor in good health and CMV-seronegative. The sequenced sample was PBMCs. The CDR3 DNA follows: TGTGCCAGCAGTGTGGGCCCGCTTAGCACAGATACGCAGTATTTT. This translates into CASSVGPLSTDTQYF.